The entry that follows covers one T cell receptor beta chain sequence. Its specificity is not known. The data are from a study of cytomegalovirus exposure and HLA in healthy donors. The PCR made use of 60 Vbeta and 13 Jbeta primers. Some clones are missing from TCRdb's copy, which holds only in-frame ones; the method was immunoSEQ multiplex PCR. The sample has about 150,000 clones, over 70% seen once. Study results and limitations: It was taken for granted in presence/absence analyses that sequencing depth across donors was roughly uniform.

This clonotype was sampled from a man younger than 40 in good health and CMV-seropositive. The sample taken for sequencing was PBMCs.

This chain's CDR3 is CASSIAGAGGNEQFF. The CDR3 DNA reads as TGTGCCAGTAGTATCGCGGGAGCGGGTGGCAATGAGCAGTTCTTC. V usage is TRBV19 and J usage is TRBJ2-1; 7 bases map to TRBD2. This CDR3 comprises 15 residues. V dropped 3 bases and J dropped 6; count of bases not matched to a gene: 8. Germline V gene lookup returns CDR1 LNHDA and CDR2 SQIVND (reference sequence).